This T cell receptor beta chain comes out of a study of T cell responses to AZD1222 COVID-19 vaccine. Study results and caveats: Among the donors, most were white British and more were female, and clonal diversity was possibly underestimated. Baseline serology detected seropositivity in only 5 or 6 AZD1222 recipients.

The CDR3 contains 21 residues. Germline V gene lookup returns CDR1 SQVTM and CDR2 ANQGSEA. Trimming removed 0 bases from V and 0 bases from J; junction bases left unmatched: 17. Note on this clone: Antigen: not known.

The data were produced by immunoSEQ multiplex PCR, yet TCRdb's version contains in-frame clones alone and is incomplete. Of 140,000 to 150,000 clones listed, approximately 92% were seen once; the top ten hold roughly 3%. The sequences come from peripheral blood, collected 28 days after the second AZD1222 dose. The rearrangement joins TRBV29-1 to TRBJ1-5; 10 bases line up with TRBD1. The receptor comes from an adult who received the AZD1222 COVID-19 vaccine. CDR3 region: CSVEDPLRRTGGGYSNQPQHF. CDR3 nucleotides: TGCAGCGTTGAAGATCCCCTCCGGCGGACAGGGGGAGGATATAGCAATCAGCCCCAGCATTTT.